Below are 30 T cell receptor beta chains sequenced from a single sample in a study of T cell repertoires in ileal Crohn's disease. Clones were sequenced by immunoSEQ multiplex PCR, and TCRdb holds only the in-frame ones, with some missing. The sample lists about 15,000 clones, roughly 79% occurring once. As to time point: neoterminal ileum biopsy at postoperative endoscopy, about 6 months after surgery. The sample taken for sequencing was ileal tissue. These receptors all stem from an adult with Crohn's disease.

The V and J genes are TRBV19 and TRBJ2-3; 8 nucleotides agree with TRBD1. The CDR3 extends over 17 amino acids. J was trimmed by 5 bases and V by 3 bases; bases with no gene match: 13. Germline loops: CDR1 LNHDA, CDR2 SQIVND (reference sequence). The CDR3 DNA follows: TGTGCCAGTAGTATTTGGGCAGGGGGCTTCCGAGGAGATACGCAGTATTTT. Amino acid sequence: CASSIWAGGFRGDTQYF.

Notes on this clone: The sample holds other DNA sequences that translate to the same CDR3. CDR3 coding DNA: TGTGCCAGCAGCTTAAGGAGCAGGGGCACTGAAGCTTTCTTT. It is translated as CASSLRSRGTEAFF. V gene TRBV7-2 combines with J gene TRBJ1-1, with D possibly TRBD1 on 6 matching bases. V lost 2 bases, J lost 4 bases, and 11 bases lay in between. Germline assignment: CDR1 SGHTA and CDR2 FQGNSA. The CDR3 length is 14 residues. The complete variable domain, with remaining parts taken from reference TRBV7-2 and TRBJ1-1, reads GAGVSQSPSNKVTEKGKDVELRCDPISGHTALYWYRQSLGQGLEFLIYFQGNSAPDKSGLPSDRFSAERTGGSVSTLTIQRTQQEDSAVYLCASSLRSRGTEAFFGQGTRLTVV.

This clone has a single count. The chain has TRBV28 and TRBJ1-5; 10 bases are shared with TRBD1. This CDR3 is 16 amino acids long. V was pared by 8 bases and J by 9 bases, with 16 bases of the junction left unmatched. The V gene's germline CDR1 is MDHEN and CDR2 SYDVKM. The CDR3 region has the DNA TGTGCCAGCGCGACTCCGGGACAGGGGCGGTATGGGCCCCAGCATTTT. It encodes CASATPGQGRYGPQHF.

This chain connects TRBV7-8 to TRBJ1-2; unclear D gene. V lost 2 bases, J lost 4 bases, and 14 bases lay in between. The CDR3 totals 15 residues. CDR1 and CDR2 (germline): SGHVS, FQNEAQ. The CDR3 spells CASSLTRSLGYGYTF. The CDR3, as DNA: TGTGCCAGCAGCTTAACACGGTCATTGGGCTATGGCTACACCTTC.

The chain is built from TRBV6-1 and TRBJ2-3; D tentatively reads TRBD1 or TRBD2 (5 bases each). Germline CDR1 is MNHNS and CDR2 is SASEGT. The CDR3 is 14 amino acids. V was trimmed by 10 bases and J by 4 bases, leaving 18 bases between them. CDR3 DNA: TGTGCCACCTCCCGGGACCCCCTCTCAGATACGCAGTATTTT. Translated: CATSRDPLSDTQYF.

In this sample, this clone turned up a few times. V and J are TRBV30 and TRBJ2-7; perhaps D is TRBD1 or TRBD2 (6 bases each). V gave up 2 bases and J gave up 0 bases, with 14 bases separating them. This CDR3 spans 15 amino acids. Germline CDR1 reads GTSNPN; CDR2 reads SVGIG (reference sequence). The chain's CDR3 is CAWSLGRGHSYEQYF. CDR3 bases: TGTGCCTGGAGTCTTGGGCGGGGACACTCCTACGAGCAGTACTTC.

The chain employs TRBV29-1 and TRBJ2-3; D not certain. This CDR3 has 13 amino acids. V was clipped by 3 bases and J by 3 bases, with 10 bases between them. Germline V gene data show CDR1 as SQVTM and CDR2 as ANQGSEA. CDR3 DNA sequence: TGCAGCGTTGATACTCCGAGTACAGATACGCAGTATTTT. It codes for CSVDTPSTDTQYF.

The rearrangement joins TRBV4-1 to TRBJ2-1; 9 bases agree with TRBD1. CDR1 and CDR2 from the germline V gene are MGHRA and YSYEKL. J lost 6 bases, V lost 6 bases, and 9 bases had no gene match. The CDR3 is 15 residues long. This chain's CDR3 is CASSKIPTGGNEQFF. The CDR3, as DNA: TGCGCCAGCAGTAAGATCCCGACAGGGGGCAATGAGCAGTTCTTC.

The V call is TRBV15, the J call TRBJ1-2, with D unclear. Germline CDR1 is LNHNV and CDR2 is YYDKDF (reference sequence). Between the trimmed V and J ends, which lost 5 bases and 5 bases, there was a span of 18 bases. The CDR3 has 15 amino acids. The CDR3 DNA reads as TGTGCCACCAGCTCGGGGATATCGGTTGATTATGGCTACACCTTC. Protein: CATSSGISVDYGYTF.

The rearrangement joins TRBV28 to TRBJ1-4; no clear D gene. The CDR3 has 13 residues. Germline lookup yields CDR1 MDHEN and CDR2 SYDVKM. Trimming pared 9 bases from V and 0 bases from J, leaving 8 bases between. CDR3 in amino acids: CASNFATNEKLFF. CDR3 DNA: TGTGCCAGTAATTTTGCAACTAATGAAAAACTGTTTTTT.

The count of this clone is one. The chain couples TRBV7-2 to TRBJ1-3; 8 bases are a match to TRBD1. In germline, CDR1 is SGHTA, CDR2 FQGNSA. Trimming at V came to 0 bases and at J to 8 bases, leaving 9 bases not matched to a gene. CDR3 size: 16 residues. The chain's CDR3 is CASSLAQGAPSDTIYF. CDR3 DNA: TGTGCCAGCAGCTTAGCCCAGGGGGCGCCCAGCGACACCATATATTTT.

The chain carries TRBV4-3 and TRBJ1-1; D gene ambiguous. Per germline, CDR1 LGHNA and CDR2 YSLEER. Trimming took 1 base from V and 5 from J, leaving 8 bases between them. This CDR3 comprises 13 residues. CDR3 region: CASSQARGTEAFF. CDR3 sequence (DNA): TGCGCCAGCAGCCAAGCGCGAGGGACTGAAGCTTTCTTT.

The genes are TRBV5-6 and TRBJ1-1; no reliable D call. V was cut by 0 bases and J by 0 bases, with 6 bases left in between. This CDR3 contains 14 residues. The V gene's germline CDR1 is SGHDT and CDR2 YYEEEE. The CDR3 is CASSLEVLNTEAFF. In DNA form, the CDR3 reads TGTGCCAGCAGCTTGGAGGTACTGAACACTGAAGCTTTCTTT.

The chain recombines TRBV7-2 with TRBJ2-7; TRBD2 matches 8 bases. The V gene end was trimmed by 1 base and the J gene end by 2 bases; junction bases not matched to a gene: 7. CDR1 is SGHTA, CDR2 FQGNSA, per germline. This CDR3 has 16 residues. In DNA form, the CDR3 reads TGTGCCAGCAGCTTAGATGGAGCGGGGGCCCCCTACGAGCAGTACTTC. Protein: CASSLDGAGAPYEQYF.

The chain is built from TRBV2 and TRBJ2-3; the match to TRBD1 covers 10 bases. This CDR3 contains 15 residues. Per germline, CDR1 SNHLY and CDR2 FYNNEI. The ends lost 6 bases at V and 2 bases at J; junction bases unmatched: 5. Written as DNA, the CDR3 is TGTGCCAGCAGAGGACAGGGGGGGCTCACAGATACGCAGTATTTT. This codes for CASRGQGGLTDTQYF.

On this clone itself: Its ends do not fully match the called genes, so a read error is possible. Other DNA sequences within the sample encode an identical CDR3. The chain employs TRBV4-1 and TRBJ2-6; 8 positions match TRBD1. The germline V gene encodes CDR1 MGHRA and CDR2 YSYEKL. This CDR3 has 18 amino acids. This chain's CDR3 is CASSQGSPGGSGANVLTF. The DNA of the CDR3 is TGCGCCAGCAGCCAGGGATCCCCAGGGGGCTCTGGGGCCAACGTCCTGACCTTC.

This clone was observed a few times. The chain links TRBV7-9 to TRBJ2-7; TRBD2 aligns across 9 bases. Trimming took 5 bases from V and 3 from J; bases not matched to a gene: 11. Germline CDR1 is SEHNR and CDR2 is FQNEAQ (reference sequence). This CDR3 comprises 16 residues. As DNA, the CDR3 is TGTGCCAGCAGCGCGTCTAGCGGGGCTTTGATCTACGAGCAGTACTTC. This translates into CASSASSGALIYEQYF.

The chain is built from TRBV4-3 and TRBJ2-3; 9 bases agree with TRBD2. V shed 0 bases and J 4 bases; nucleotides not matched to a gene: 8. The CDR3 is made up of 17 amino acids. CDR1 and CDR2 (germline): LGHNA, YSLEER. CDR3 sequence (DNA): TGCGCCAGCAGCCAAGAGAAGAGCGGGGGGTTCGCAGATACGCAGTATTTT. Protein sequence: CASSQEKSGGFADTQYF.

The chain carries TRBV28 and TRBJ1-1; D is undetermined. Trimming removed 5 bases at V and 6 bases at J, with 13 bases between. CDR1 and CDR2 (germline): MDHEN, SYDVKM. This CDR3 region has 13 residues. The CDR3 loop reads CASSIHPASEAFF. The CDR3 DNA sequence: TGTGCCAGCAGTATTCATCCCGCCTCTGAAGCTTTCTTT.

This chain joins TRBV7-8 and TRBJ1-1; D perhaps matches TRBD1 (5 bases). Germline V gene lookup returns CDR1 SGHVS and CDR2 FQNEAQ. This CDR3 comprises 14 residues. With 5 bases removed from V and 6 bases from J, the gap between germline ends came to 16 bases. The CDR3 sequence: CASSRSRGAPEAFF. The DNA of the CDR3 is TGTGCCAGCAGCAGGAGCCGCGGGGCCCCTGAAGCTTTCTTT.

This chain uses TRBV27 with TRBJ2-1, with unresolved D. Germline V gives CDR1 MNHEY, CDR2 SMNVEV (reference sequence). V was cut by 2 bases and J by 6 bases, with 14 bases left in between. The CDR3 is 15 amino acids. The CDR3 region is CASSLGVAVSNEQFF. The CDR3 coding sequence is TGTGCCAGCAGTTTAGGGGTAGCAGTATCCAATGAGCAGTTCTTC.

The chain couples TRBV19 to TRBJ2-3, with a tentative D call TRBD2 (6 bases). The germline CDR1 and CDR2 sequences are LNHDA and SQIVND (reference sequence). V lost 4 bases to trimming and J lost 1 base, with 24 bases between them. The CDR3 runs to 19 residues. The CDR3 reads CASSTSRGTYYGGTDTQYF. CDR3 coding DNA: TGTGCCAGTAGTACGTCCCGGGGGACCTACTATGGCGGCACAGATACGCAGTATTTT.

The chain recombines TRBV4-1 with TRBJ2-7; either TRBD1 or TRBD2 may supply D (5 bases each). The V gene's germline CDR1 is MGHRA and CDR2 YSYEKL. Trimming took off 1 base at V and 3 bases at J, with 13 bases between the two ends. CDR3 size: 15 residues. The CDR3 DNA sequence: TGCGCCAGCAGCCAAGCCTCGACGGGGCACTACGAGCAGTACTTC. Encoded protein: CASSQASTGHYEQYF.

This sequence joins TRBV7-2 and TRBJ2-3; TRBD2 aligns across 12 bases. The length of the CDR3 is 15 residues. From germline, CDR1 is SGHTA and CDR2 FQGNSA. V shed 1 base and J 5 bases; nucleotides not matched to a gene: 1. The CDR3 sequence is CASSLETSGRDTQYF. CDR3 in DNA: TGTGCCAGCAGCTTAGAGACTAGCGGGAGAGATACGCAGTATTTT. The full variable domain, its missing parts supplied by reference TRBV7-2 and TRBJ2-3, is GAGVSQSPSNKVTEKGKDVELRCDPISGHTALYWYRQSLGQGLEFLIYFQGNSAPDKSGLPSDRFSAERTGGSVSTLTIQRTQQEDSAVYLCASSLETSGRDTQYFGPGTRLTVL.

The CDR3 loop is CASSSSRESYEQYF. CDR3 DNA sequence: TGTGCCAGCAGCTCGAGCAGGGAATCCTACGAGCAGTACTTC. V usage is TRBV7-9 and J usage is TRBJ2-7, with D perhaps matching TRBD1 (5 bases). CDR3 size: 14 residues. V lost 4 bases and J lost 1, with 11 bases in between. From germline, CDR1 is SEHNR and CDR2 FQNEAQ (reference sequence). The full variable domain, with the rest looked up from reference TRBV7-9 and TRBJ2-7, is DTGVSQNPRHKITKRGQNVTFRCDPISEHNRLYWYRQTLGQGPEFLTYFQNEAQLEKSRLLSDRFSAERPKGSFSTLEIQRTEQGDSAMYLCASSSSRESYEQYFGPGTRLTVT.

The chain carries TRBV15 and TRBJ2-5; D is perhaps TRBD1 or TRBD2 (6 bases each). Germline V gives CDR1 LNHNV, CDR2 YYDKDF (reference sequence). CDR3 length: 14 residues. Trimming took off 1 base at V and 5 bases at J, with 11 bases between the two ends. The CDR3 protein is CATSRAGAGETQYF. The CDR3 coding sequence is TGTGCCACCAGCAGAGCGGGGGCCGGGGAGACCCAGTACTTC.

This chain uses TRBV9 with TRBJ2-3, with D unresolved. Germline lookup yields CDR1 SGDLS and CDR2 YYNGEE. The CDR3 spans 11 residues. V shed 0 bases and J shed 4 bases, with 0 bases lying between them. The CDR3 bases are TGTGCCAGCAGCGTAGCAGATACGCAGTATTTT. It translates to CASSVADTQYF.

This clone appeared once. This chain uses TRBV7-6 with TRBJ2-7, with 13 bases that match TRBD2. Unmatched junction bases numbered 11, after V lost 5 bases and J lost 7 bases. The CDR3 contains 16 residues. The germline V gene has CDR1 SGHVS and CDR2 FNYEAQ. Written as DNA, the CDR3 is TGTGCCAGCAGCATCGGGACTAGCGGGATATCGGGTGAGCAGTACTTC. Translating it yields CASSIGTSGISGEQYF.

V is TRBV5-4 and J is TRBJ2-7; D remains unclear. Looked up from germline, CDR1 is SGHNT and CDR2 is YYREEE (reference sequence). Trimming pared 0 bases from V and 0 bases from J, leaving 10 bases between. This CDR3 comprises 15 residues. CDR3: CASSLVGSSSYEQYF. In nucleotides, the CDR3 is TGTGCCAGCAGCTTGGTGGGGTCCAGCTCCTACGAGCAGTACTTC.

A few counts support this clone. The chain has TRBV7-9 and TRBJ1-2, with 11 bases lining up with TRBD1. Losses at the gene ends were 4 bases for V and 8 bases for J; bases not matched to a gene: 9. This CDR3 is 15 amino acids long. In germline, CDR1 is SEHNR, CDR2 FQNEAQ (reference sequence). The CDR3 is CASSSEGQGARGYTF. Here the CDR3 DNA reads TGTGCCAGCAGCTCAGAAGGACAGGGGGCTAGGGGCTACACCTTC. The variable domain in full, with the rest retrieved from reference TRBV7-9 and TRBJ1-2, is DTGVSQNPRHKITKRGQNVTFRCDPISEHNRLYWYRQTLGQGPEFLTYFQNEAQLEKSRLLSDRFSAERPKGSFSTLEIQRTEQGDSAMYLCASSSEGQGARGYTFGSGTRLTVV.